This TCR beta chain was sequenced for a study of T cells after yellow fever vaccination (dated by TCRdb to between 2019 and 2020). About the investigation overall: Libraries from fractions with low cell numbers were prepared with the SMART-Seq v4 Ultra Low Input RNA kit. Bulk TCR alpha and beta repertoires were sequenced longitudinally to track T-cell clones before and after primary and booster YFV17D yellow fever vaccination. The cohort comprised two healthy male donors, one aged 18 to 30 and one aged 30 to 40 years. Bulk PBMC replicates and cell subsets were isolated from blood drawn at multiple timepoints before and after both primary and secondary immunization. On the study overall, not on this receptor specifically: Most clones expanded after primary vaccination (around 96% of CD4 and around 88% of CD8) were re-detected after the booster, suggesting that broad memory maintenance occurred. The secondary T-cell response was found to be weaker but faster than the primary response, with a peak reached on day 5 rather than on day 15. A small share of clonotypes occurred in both CD4 and CD8 compartments, likely arising from convergent recombination. The study included only a couple of donors, which limits how far the findings can be generalized. Because abundant contaminating clonotypes from the bulk population could be contained in FACS-sorted repertoires, computational filtering was required.

Synthesis of TCR cDNA relied on 5'RACE template switching, a step that introduced a universal primer site along with unique molecular identifiers. Priming for cDNA synthesis came from both the TCR alpha and TCR beta constant segments. Libraries were amplified in two PCR steps, with sample barcodes and sequencing adapters added in the second step. Sequencing of libraries was performed on Illumina HiSeq 2500 (2x100 bp) or NovaSeq (2x150 bp). The paper's processing steps were these. MIGEC was used to demultiplex reads and collapse the reads into UMI consensus sequences, and MiXCR was used for V(D)J alignment. Vaccine-responding clonotypes were identified with edgeR using replicate PBMC samples, with FDR below 0.01 and a log2 fold change above 5 up to day 15 being required. Each bulk clonotype was labeled CD4 or CD8 based on which sequenced repertoire, CD4 or CD8, contained the clonotype at higher abundance. TCRdb redid the processing of the public reads, applying fastp at Q25 and MiXCR, and retained in-frame beta chains. Rows with one shared CDR3 protein collapse into an entry with the most common genes and DNA. TCRdb, not the original authors, processed these V and J calls. The table for this sample lists about 630,000 distinct CDR3 sequences; about 12% of them were counted only once. Under 15% of the sample lies in the top ten.

This clonotype came up a few times. Its recognized antigen is unknown. Qualities for individual bases were not recorded, and no much larger clone is one base off. What the treatment or condition label conveys for this sample: live attenuated yellow fever vaccine strain. At each blood-draw timepoint, two biological replicates of bulk PBMCs were obtained. PBMCs were isolated from peripheral blood using a standard Ficoll-Paque protocol. RNA was extracted with TriZol from bulk PBMCs, CD4 and CD8 fractions, and dextramer-positive and dextramer-negative fractions. Its CDR3 holds 14 amino acids, cysteine through phenylalanine. Kept here is only the CDR3 DNA, which spans 42 bases and is read in frame from base 1. Reading the germline V gene gives CDR1 MDHEN and CDR2 SYDVKM. From V the trimming removes 5 bases and from J it removes 6 bases, while the gene matches leave 6 bases of the junction unaccounted for.

The TCR sequence derives from a man in his thirties or forties who received the YFV17D yellow fever vaccine. This chain joins TRBV28 to TRBJ1-5; 8 middle bases align to TRBD1. Sequences were derived from PBMCs, sampled on the day of the yellow fever booster vaccination. DNA sequence: TGTGCCAGCAGTGGACCGACAGGGGTTCAGCCCCAGCATTTT. It codes for CASSGPTGVQPQHF.